This T cell receptor beta chain was found in a study of cytomegalovirus exposure and HLA in healthy donors. Across the whole study: About 85 million unique TCR sequences came from HLA-typed donors in an early release. Findings of the study overall: Rare TCR sequences predominated, though certain public TCRs were found in many donors. According to the study, approximately 150 TCR beta chains were cytomegalovirus-associated.

Researchers ran the PCR with 60 Vbeta and 13 Jbeta primers. Sequencing used immunoSEQ multiplex PCR; TCRdb keeps in-frame clones, though not all of them. The data show some 130,000 clones, 79% seen once. The germline V gene has CDR1 MGHRA and CDR2 YSYEKL. V was pared by 4 bases and J by 3 bases, with 11 bases between. The CDR3 runs to 14 residues. Regarding this clone: Antigen unknown.

This chain uses TRBV4-1 with TRBJ2-3, with a possible D match to TRBD2 (6 bases). The TCR comes from a man aged 35-49 years in good health and CMV-seropositive. Sequencing was performed on PBMCs. CDR3 bases: TGCGCCAGCAGCCTGAGACTAGTTACAGATACGCAGTATTTT. Translation gives CASSLRLVTDTQYF.